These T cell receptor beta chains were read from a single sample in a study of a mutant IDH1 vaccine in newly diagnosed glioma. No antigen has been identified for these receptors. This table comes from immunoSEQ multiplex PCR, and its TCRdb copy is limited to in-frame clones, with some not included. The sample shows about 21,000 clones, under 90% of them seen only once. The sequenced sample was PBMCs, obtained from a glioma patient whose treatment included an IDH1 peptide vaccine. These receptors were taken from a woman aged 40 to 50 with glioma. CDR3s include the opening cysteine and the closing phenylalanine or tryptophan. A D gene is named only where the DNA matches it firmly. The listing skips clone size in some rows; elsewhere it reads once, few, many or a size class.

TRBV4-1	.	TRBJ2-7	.	CASSQDRGQWSSYEQYF	TGCGCCAGCAGCCAAGATCGGGGGCAGTGGAGCTCCTACGAGCAGTACTTC
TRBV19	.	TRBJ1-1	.	CASSLGRTNTEAFF	TGTGCCAGTAGCCTCGGGCGGACGAACACTGAAGCTTTCTTT
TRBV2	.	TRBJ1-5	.	CASRQHGNSNQPQHF	TGTGCCAGCAGACAACACGGGAATAGCAATCAGCCCCAGCATTTT
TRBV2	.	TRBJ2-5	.	CASSTAPTLGETQYF	TGTGCCAGCAGTACGGCACCCACTCTCGGGGAGACCCAGTACTTC
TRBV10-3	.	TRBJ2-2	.	CAIRNGATGELFF	TGTGCCATACGCAATGGGGCCACCGGGGAGCTGTTTTTT
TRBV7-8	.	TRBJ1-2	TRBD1	CASSRTGGGQGYGYTF	TGTGCCAGCAGCCGGACAGGGGGCGGACAGGGCTATGGCTACACCTTC
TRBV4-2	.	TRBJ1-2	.	CASSREGGGTGYTF	TGTGCCAGCAGCCGCGAGGGGGGGGGTACAGGCTACACCTTC
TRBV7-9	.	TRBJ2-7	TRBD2	CASSPWTSGRYEQYF	TGTGCCAGCAGCCCCTGGACTAGTGGGAGGTACGAGCAGTACTTC
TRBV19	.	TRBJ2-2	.	CASSHEGPNTGELFF	TGTGCCAGTAGTCATGAGGGGCCGAACACCGGGGAGCTGTTTTTT
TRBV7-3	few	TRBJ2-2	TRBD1	CASSLGAGTGGANTGELFF	TGTGCCAGCAGCTTAGGGGCGGGGACAGGGGGCGCGAACACCGGGGAGCTGTTTTTT
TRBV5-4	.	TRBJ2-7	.	CASSLDGQHYEQYF	TGTGCCAGCAGCTTGGACGGACAGCACTACGAGCAGTACTTC
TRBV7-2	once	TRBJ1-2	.	CASSLGVTSSGYTF	TGTGCCAGCAGCTTAGGCGTCACCTCTTCTGGCTACACCTTC
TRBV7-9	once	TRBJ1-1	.	CASSYPANTEAFF	TGTGCCAGCAGCTATCCCGCCAACACTGAAGCTTTCTTT
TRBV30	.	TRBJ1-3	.	CAWSGPDSGNTIYF	TGTGCCTGGAGTGGGCCTGACTCTGGAAACACCATATATTTT
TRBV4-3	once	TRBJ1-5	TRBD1	CASSQDIPGQGSNQPQHF	TGCGCCAGCAGCCAAGATATACCGGGACAGGGTTCAAATCAGCCCCAGCATTTT
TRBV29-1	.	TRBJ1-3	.	CSVEGGAGNTIYF	TGCAGCGTTGAGGGGGGGGCTGGAAACACCATATATTTT
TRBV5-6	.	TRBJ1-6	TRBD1	CASSLGDRENSPLHF	TGTGCCAGCAGCCTGGGGGACAGGGAAAATTCACCCCTCCACTTT
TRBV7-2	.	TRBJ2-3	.	CASSLRTGKRLANGGTQYF	TGTGCCAGCAGCTTACGGACAGGGAAAAGACTAGCGAACGGAGGTACGCAGTATTTT
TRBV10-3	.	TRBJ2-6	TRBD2	CAISEVGVGLAGDGGANVLTF	TGTGCCATCAGTGAGGTGGGGGTTGGACTAGCGGGAGATGGTGGGGCCAACGTCCTGACTTTC
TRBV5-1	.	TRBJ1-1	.	CASSSGWGLMTEAFF	TGCGCCAGCAGCTCCGGATGGGGGCTAATGACTGAAGCTTTCTTT
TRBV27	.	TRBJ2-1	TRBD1	CATRQGVYNEQFF	TGTGCCACCAGACAGGGGGTCTACAATGAGCAGTTCTTC
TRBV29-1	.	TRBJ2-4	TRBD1	CSVEAITGGQGRLGRAKNIQYF	TGCAGCGTTGAAGCAATTACGGGGGGACAGGGTAGGCTGGGGAGGGCCAAAAACATTCAGTACTTC
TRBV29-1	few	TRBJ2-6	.	CSVEWWGSSSGANVLTF	TGCAGCGTTGAGTGGTGGGGGTCGAGCTCTGGGGCCAACGTCCTGACTTTC
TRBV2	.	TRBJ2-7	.	CASKGGGYEQYF	TGTGCCAGCAAAGGAGGGGGCTACGAGCAGTACTTC
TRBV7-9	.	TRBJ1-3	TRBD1	CASRTGSGNTIYF	TGTGCCAGCAGGACAGGGTCCGGAAACACCATATATTTT
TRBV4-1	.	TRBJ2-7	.	CASSQDRAVLYEQYF	TGCGCCAGCAGCCAAGATAGAGCTGTACTCTACGAGCAGTACTTC
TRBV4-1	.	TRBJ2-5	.	CASSLQEVGETQYF	TGCGCCAGCAGCCTTCAAGAGGTCGGGGAGACCCAGTACTTC
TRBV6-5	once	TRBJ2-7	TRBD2	CASSLAGGLEQYF	TGTGCCAGCAGTCTAGCGGGGGGGCTCGAGCAGTACTTC
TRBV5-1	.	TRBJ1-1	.	CASSLSSLTMNTEAFF	TGCGCCAGCAGCTTGTCTAGTCTAACCATGAACACTGAAGCTTTCTTT
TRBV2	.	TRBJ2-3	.	CASSDHATQYF	TGTGCCAGCAGTGATCACGCTACGCAGTATTTT
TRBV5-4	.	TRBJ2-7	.	CASSPRSGHDEQYF	TGTGCCAGCAGCCCCAGGTCAGGTCACGACGAGCAGTACTTC
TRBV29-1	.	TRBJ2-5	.	CSGYWGETQYF	TGCAGTGGCTACTGGGGAGAGACCCAGTACTTC
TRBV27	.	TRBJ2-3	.	CASGRDFPDTQYF	TGTGCCAGCGGAAGGGACTTCCCAGATACGCAGTATTTT
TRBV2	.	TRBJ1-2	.	CASRTGALAGYGYTF	TGTGCCAGCAGGACCGGGGCGCTTGCGGGCTATGGCTACACCTTC
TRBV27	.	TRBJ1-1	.	CASSLNSGSTFF	TGTGCCAGCAGTTTAAATTCAGGTTCGACTTTCTTT
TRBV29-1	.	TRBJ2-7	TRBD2	CSVKLAGAYEQYF	TGCAGCGTTAAGTTAGCGGGAGCCTACGAGCAGTACTTC
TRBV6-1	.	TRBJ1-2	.	CASSEAGGGYGYTF	TGTGCCAGCAGTGAAGCCGGGGGAGGATATGGCTACACCTTC
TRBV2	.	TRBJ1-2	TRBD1	CASLTGSFNYGYTF	TGTGCCAGCTTGACAGGGAGCTTTAACTATGGCTACACCTTC
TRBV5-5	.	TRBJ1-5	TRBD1	CASSTGTAYQPQHF	TGTGCCAGCAGTACCGGGACAGCTTATCAGCCCCAGCATTTT
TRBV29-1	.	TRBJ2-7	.	CSVTGTGVYEQYF	TGCAGCGTGACCGGGACTGGCGTATACGAGCAGTACTTC